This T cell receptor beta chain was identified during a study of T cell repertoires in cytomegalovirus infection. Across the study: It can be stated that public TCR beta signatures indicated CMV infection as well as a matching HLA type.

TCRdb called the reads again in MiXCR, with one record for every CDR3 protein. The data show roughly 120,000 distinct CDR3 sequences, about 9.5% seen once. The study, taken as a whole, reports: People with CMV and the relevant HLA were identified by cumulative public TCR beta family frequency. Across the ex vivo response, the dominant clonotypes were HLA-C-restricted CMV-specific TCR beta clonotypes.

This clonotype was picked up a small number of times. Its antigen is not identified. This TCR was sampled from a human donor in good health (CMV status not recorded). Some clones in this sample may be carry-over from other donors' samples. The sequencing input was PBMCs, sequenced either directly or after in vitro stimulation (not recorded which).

CDR3 DNA: TGTGCTAGTGGCTCCCGCGATACGCAGTATTTT. Translated, it gives CASGSRDTQYF. The chain has TRBV12-5 and TRBJ2-3, with D uncertain. Germline-derived CDR1 and CDR2 are LGHNT and FRNRAP. The CDR3 loop spans 11 amino acids. With 6 bases removed from V and 6 bases from J, the gap between germline ends came to 7 bases.